These 3 T cell receptor beta chains came from one sample sequenced in a study of cytomegalovirus exposure and HLA in healthy donors. PCR primers comprised 60 Vbeta and 13 Jbeta primers. Profiling relied on immunoSEQ multiplex PCR, and the TCRdb table lists in-frame clones only, not all of them. The repertoire consists of around 180,000 clones, with 77% occurring once and the leading ten covering roughly 1.4%. Specimen: PBMCs. All receptors derive from a woman aged 30 to 39 in good health and CMV-seropositive.

This chain connects TRBV5-1 to TRBJ2-1; the match to TRBD2 covers 11 bases. The CDR3 is 16 residues long. In germline, CDR1 is SGHRS, CDR2 YFSETQ. V was pared by 4 bases and J by 12 bases, with 15 bases of the junction left unmatched. The CDR3 nucleotides are TGCGCCAGCAGCGCTTACTCCGGACTAGCGGGTTCGGGGCAGTTCTTC. Translated: CASSAYSGLAGSGQFF.

The rearrangement links TRBV11-2 to TRBJ2-7; TRBD2 agrees at 10 bases. The CDR3 contains 15 residues. Germline trimming cut 6 bases from V and 4 bases from J; bases unmatched to any gene: 9. Germline CDR1 reads SGHAT; CDR2 reads FQNNGV. The CDR3 sequence: CASSHPGLAMYEQYF. CDR3 nucleotide sequence: TGTGCCAGCAGTCATCCGGGACTAGCGATGTACGAGCAGTACTTC.

The table lists this clone with a count of one. This chain joins TRBV9 and TRBJ2-7; D is possibly TRBD2 (5 bases). The CDR3 consists of 16 residues. Trimming cost V 0 bases and J 2 bases, with 15 bases left between them. Germline V gives CDR1 SGDLS, CDR2 YYNGEE. The CDR3 reads CASSVDGDIGTYEQYF. CDR3 nucleotides: TGTGCCAGCAGCGTAGACGGGGATATTGGCACCTACGAGCAGTACTTC.